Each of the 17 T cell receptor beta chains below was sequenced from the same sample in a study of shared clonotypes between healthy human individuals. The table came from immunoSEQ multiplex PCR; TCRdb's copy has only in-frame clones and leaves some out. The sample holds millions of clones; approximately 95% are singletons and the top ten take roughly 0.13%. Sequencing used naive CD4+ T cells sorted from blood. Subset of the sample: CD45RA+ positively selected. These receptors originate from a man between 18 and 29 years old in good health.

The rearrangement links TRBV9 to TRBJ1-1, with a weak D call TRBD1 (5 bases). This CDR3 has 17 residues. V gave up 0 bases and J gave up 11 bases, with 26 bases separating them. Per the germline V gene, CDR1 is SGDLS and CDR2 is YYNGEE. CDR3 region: CASSVEPLGGSFADAFF. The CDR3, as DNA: TGTGCCAGCAGCGTAGAGCCCCTGGGGGGATCCTTTGCCGATGCTTTCTTT. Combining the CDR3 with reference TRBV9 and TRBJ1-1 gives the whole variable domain DSGVTQTPKHLITATGQRVTLRCSPRSGDLSVYWYQQSLDQGLQFLIQYYNGEERAKGNILERFSAQQFPDLHSELNLSSLELGDSALYFCASSVEPLGGSFADAFFGQGTRLTVV.

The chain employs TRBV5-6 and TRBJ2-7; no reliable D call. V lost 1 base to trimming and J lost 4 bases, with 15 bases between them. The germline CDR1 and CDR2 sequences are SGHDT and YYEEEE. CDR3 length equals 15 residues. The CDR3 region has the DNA TGTGCCAGCAGCTTGTATCGGAAGACATTTTACGAGCAGTACTTC. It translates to CASSLYRKTFYEQYF.

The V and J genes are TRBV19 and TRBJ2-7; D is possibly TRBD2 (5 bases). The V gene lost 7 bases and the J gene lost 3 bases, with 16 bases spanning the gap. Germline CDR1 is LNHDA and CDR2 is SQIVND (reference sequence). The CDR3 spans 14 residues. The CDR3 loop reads CASTWRAEGYEQYF. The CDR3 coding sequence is TGTGCCAGTACTTGGCGAGCTGAGGGCTACGAGCAGTACTTC.

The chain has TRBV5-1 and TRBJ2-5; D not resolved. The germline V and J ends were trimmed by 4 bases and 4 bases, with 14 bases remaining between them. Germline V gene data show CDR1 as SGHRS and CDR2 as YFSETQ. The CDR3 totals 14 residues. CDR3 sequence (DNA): TGCGCCAGCAGCCCAAGGGATTCGAGAGAGACCCAGTACTTC. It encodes CASSPRDSRETQYF. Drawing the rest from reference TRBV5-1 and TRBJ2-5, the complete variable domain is KAGVTQTPRYLIKTRGQQVTLSCSPISGHRSVSWYQQTPGQGLQFLFEYFSETQRNKGNFPGRFSGRQFSNSRSEMNVSTLELGDSALYLCASSPRDSRETQYFGPGTRLLVL.

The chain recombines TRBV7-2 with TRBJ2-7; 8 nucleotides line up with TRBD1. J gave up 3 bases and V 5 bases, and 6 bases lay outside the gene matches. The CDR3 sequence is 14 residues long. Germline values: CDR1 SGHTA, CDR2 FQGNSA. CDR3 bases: TGTGCCAGCAGCCTCCGACAGGGGCGCTACGAGCAGTACTTC. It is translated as CASSLRQGRYEQYF.

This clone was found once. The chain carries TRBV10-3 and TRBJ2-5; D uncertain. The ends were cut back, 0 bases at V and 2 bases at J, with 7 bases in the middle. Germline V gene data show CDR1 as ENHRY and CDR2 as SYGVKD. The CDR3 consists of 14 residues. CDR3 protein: CAISESGLQETQYF. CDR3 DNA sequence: TGTGCCATCAGTGAGTCAGGGCTACAAGAGACCCAGTACTTC.

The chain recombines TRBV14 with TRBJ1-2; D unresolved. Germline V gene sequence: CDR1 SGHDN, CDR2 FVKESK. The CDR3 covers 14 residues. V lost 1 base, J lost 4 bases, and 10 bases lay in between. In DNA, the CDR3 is TGTGCCAGCAGCCAAGTAGGCAGCCTCTATGGCTACACCTTC. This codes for CASSQVGSLYGYTF.

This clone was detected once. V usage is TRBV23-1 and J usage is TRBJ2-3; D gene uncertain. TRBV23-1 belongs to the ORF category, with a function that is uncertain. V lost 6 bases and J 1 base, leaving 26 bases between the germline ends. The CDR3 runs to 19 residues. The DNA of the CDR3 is TGCGCCAGCAGCCCCGTCTCGGACCCCTCGACATTAGGCACAGATACGCAGTATTTT. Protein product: CASSPVSDPSTLGTDTQYF.

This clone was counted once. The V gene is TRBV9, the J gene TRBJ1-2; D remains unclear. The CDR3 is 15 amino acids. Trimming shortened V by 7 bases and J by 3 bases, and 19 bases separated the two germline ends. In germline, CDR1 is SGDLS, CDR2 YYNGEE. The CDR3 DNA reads TGTGCCAGCTCGTCAACGGGAGGGTCCCACTATGGCTACACCTTC. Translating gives CASSSTGGSHYGYTF.

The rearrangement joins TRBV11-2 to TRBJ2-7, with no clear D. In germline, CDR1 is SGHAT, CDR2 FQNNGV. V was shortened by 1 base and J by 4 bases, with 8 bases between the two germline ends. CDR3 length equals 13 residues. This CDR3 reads CASSLGPEYEQYF. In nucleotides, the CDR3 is TGTGCCAGCAGCTTAGGGCCAGAGTACGAGCAGTACTTC.

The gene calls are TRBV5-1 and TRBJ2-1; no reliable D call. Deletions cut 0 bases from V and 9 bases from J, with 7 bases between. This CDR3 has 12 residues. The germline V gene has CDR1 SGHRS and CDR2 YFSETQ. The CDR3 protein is CASSLAPGEQFF. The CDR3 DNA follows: TGCGCCAGCAGCTTGGCGCCCGGTGAGCAGTTCTTC.

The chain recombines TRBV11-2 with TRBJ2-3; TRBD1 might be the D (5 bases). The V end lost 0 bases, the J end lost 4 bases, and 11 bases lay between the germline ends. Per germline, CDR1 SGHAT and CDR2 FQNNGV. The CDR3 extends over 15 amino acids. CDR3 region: CASSLDPGSADTQYF. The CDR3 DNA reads TGTGCCAGCAGCTTAGACCCAGGGTCGGCAGATACGCAGTATTTT.

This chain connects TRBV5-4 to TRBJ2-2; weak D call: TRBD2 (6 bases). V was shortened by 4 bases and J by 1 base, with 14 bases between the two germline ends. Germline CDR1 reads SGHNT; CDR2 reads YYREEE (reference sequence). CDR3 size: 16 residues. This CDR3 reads CASSPAAGKNTGELFF. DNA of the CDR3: TGTGCCAGCAGCCCCGCTGCGGGGAAGAACACCGGGGAGCTGTTTTTT.

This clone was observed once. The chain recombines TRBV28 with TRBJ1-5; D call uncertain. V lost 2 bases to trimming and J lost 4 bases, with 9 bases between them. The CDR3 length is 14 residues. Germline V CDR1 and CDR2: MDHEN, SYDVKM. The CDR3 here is CASSLGPGNQPQHF. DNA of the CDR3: TGTGCCAGCAGTTTAGGGCCCGGGAATCAGCCCCAGCATTTT.

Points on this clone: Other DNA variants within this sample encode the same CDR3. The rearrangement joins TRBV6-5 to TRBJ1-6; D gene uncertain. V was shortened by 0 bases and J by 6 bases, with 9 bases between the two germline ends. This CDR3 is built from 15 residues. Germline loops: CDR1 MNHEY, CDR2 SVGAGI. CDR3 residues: CASSYSGTVNSPLHF. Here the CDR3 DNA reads TGTGCCAGCAGTTACTCGGGCACTGTTAATTCACCCCTCCACTTT.

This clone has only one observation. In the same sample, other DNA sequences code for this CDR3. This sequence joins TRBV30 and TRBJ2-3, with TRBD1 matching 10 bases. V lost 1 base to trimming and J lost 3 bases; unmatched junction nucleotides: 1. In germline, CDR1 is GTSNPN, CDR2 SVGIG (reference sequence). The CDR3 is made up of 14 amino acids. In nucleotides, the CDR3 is TGTGCCTGGAGTGCGGGACAGGGGACAGATACGCAGTATTTT. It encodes CAWSAGQGTDTQYF. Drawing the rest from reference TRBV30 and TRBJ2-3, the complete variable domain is SQTIHQWPATLVQPVGSPLSLECTVEGTSNPNLYWYRQAAGRGLQLLFYSVGIGQISSEVPQNLSASRPQDRQFILSSKKLLLSDSGFYLCAWSAGQGTDTQYFGPGTRLTVL.

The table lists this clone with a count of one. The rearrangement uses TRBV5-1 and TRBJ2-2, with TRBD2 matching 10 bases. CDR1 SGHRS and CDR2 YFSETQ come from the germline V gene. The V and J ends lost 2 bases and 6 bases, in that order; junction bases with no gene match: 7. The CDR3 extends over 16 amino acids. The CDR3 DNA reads TGCGCCAGCAGCTTAGCGACTAGCGGGTCAGCCGGGGAGCTGTTTTTT. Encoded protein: CASSLATSGSAGELFF.